The 10 T cell receptor beta chains below come from one sample, sequenced in a study of naive and memory T cell subsets. Whole blood, about 2.5 ml, came from adult healthy volunteers. Blood and skin TCR RNA was reverse transcribed with alpha and beta constant primers. From the 5' RACE reads, TCRdb called clonotypes with MiXCR, one entry per CDR3 protein. The sample includes tens of thousands of distinct CDR3 sequences, around a quarter of them seen just once. The receptors were sampled from a female donor in good health.

This clonotype was counted ten times or more. The chain is built from TRBV4-3 and TRBJ2-7; D is unclear. The CDR3 loop spans 17 amino acids. V was cut by 0 bases and J by 2 bases, with 17 bases left in between. The germline CDR1 and CDR2 sequences are LGHNA and YSLEER. The CDR3 nucleotides are TGCGCCAGCAGCCAAGAATGGTCAGGTTCATCCCCCTACGAGCAGTACTTC. It is translated as CASSQEWSGSSPYEQYF.

V usage is TRBV20-1 and J usage is TRBJ1-1; D is ambiguous. The V end was cut by 5 bases, the J end by 3 bases, with 4 bases between. Germline-derived CDR1 and CDR2 are DFQATT and SNEGSKA (reference sequence). The CDR3 totals 10 residues. The CDR3 reads CSAWYTEAFF. The DNA of the CDR3 is TGCAGTGCTTGGTACACTGAAGCTTTCTTT.

For this clonotype: A single base separates this from a much larger clone, so it may be a read error. The chain employs TRBV6-6 and TRBJ1-2, with D perhaps matching TRBD1 (5 bases). Germline assignment: CDR1 MNHNY and CDR2 SVGAGI (reference sequence). There are 12 residues in the CDR3. For the CDR3, the DNA is TGTGCCAGCAGTTGGGACGGAGATGGCGACACCTTC. Translated, it gives CASSWDGDGDTF.

This clonotype was detected a few times. This rearrangement joins TRBV29-1 to TRBJ2-2, with 9 positions matching TRBD1. The CDR3 covers 14 residues. In germline, CDR1 is SQVTM, CDR2 ANQGSEA. V trimming: 6 bases; J trimming: 3 bases; junction bases outside the gene matches: 5. The CDR3 protein is CSVRQGGDTGELFF. The DNA for the CDR3 is TGCAGCGTCCGACAGGGGGGGGACACCGGGGAGCTGTTTTTT.

By share, this clonotype ranks as medium-sized. V is TRBV4-2 and J is TRBJ2-3; 9 bases fit TRBD2. Germline CDR1 reads LGHNA; CDR2 reads YNFKEQ. V gave up 0 bases and J gave up 1 base; unmatched junction bases: 2. This CDR3 contains 16 residues. CDR3 sequence: CASSQDAGGGTDTQYF. CDR3 nucleotides: TGTGCCAGCAGCCAAGATGCGGGGGGGGGCACAGATACGCAGTATTTT.

This clonotype was detected only a few times. The J gene is TRBJ1-1, the V gene TRBV20-1; 7 bases line up with TRBD1. CDR1 DFQATT and CDR2 SNEGSKA come from the germline V gene (reference sequence). The CDR3 runs 15 residues. J was trimmed by 2 bases and V by 6 bases; bases with no gene match: 12. The CDR3 loop is CSAPDRERINTEAFF. CDR3 nucleotides: TGCAGTGCGCCCGACAGGGAGAGAATCAACACTGAAGCTTTCTTT.

The chain links TRBV10-3 to TRBJ2-5; TRBD2 is a possible D gene (6 bases). CDR3 size: 13 residues. V shed 4 bases and J shed 2 bases, with 8 bases lying between them. CDR1 and CDR2 (germline): ENHRY, SYGVKD. The CDR3 region is CAISVSGQETQYF. CDR3 nucleotides: TGTGCCATCAGTGTAAGCGGGCAAGAGACCCAGTACTTC.

The chain has TRBV5-1 and TRBJ1-2, with no clear D. With 4 bases removed from V and 0 bases from J, the gap between germline ends came to 13 bases. The CDR3 is made up of 15 amino acids. Germline assignment: CDR1 SGHRS and CDR2 YFSETQ. CDR3 residues: CASSDEGKSNYGYTF. The CDR3 bases are TGCGCCAGCAGCGATGAAGGAAAATCTAACTATGGCTACACCTTC. Supplemented by reference TRBV5-1 and TRBJ1-2, the full variable domain reads KAGVTQTPRYLIKTRGQQVTLSCSPISGHRSVSWYQQTPGQGLQFLFEYFSETQRNKGNFPGRFSGRQFSNSRSEMNVSTLELGDSALYLCASSDEGKSNYGYTFGSGTRLTVV.

This clonotype was detected ten times or more. The V and J genes are TRBV4-1 and TRBJ2-2; TRBD1 is a possible D gene (6 bases). The CDR3 has 17 residues. Per the germline V gene, CDR1 is MGHRA and CDR2 is YSYEKL. Trimming took off 5 bases at V and 2 bases at J, with 18 bases between the two ends. CDR3 region: CASSERPGHSNTGELFF. CDR3 bases: TGCGCCAGCAGCGAACGACCGGGACACTCAAACACCGGGGAGCTGTTTTTT.

This clonotype came up many times. This chain links TRBV19 with TRBJ1-1; D is undetermined. The V end was cut by 4 bases, the J end by 6 bases, with 12 bases between. This CDR3 has 13 residues. Germline CDR1 reads LNHDA; CDR2 reads SQIVND (reference sequence). CDR3 sequence reads: CASSNREDPEAFF. The CDR3, as DNA: TGTGCCAGTAGTAATAGGGAAGACCCTGAAGCTTTCTTT.